The T cell receptor (beta chain) under discussion was sequenced for a study of CD8 T cells in Susac syndrome. Sequencing of TCR beta drew on CD8+ and CD4+ T cells from blood. TEMRA cells were enriched by FACS, while CD8+ and CD4+ T cells were obtained through a negative isolation that was performed magnetically. Study results and caveats: In its TCR sequencing and HLA analysis, the study acknowledged that the number of individuals was relatively small.

Remarks on this clonotype: Its antigen is unknown.

cDNA came from roughly 0.47 to 1 ug RNA primed by random hexamers. Amplification of TCR beta CDR3 across 54 Vbeta and 13 Jbeta was performed with immunoSEQ multiplex PCR. Each CDR3 protein is one row after TCRdb ran MiXCR on the immunoSEQ multiplex PCR reads. Of roughly 200,000 distinct CDR3 sequences listed, 90% to 95% are singletons. The CDR3 is 17 amino acids. Per germline, CDR1 LGHNA and CDR2 YSLEER. V lost 1 base and J lost 7, with 20 bases in between. Sequenced sample: CD4+ T cells from PBMCs. The chain combines TRBV4-3 with TRBJ2-1; TRBD1 or TRBD2 may be the D gene (6 bases each). The source of this sequence is a human donor in good health. In DNA form, the CDR3 reads TGCGCCAGCAGCCAAGCACCCGGGGGCCTTCCCGGGAATGAGCAGTTCTTC. Residues: CASSQAPGGLPGNEQFF.